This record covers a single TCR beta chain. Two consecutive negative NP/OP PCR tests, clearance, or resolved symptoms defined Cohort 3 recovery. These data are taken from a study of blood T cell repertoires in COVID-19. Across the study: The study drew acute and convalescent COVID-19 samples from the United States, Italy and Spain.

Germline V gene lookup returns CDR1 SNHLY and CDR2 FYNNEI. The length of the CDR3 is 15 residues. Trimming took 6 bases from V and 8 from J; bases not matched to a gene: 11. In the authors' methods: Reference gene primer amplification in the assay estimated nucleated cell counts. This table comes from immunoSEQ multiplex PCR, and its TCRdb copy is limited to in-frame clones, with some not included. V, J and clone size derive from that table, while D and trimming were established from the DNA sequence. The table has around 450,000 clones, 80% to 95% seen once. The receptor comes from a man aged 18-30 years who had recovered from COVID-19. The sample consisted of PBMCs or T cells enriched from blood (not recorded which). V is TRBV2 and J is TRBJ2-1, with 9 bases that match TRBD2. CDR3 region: CASSPGASGTHEQFF. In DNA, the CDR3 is TGTGCCAGCAGCCCCGGGGCTAGCGGGACCCATGAGCAGTTCTTC.